These T cell receptor beta chains were read from a single sample in a study of T-cell memory formation after mild COVID-19. TCRdb itself ran the 5' RACE reads through MiXCR, one entry per CDR3 protein. The table lists roughly 200,000 distinct CDR3 sequences, 16% of them singletons, with more than 2% in the top ten. Source material: PBMCs or a T cell subset sorted from them (not recorded which). These receptors were obtained from an adult woman who had mild COVID-19 (a few samples of this study predate the infection). Cell type and time point are not known. The CDR3 runs from the conserved cysteine through the conserved F or W. The order of the fields is CDR3 protein, CDR3 DNA, V gene, J gene, clone size, D gene. A D gene is named only where the DNA matches it firmly. Rows give clone size only sometimes, using once, few, many, or a class for an expanded clone.

CDR3aa: CASSLAGTRTGELFF; CDR3nt: TGTGCCAGCAGCTTAGCAGGAACGAGGACCGGGGAGCTGTTTTTT; v_gene: TRBV7-2; j_gene: TRBJ2-2; abundance: few; d_gene: .
CDR3aa: CASSLVQGNYGYTF; CDR3nt: TGTGCCAGCAGCTTAGTACAGGGAAACTATGGCTACACCTTC; v_gene: TRBV7-8; j_gene: TRBJ1-2; abundance: .; d_gene: .
CDR3aa: CASRARTSSTDTQYF; CDR3nt: TGTGCCAGCAGGGCGCGGACTAGCTCAACAGATACGCAGTATTTT; v_gene: TRBV7-2; j_gene: TRBJ2-3; abundance: .; d_gene: TRBD2
CDR3aa: CASSYTVTATYEQYF; CDR3nt: TGTGCCAGCAGTTACACCGTGACAGCCACCTACGAGCAGTACTTC; v_gene: TRBV6-5; j_gene: TRBJ2-7; abundance: .; d_gene: .
CDR3aa: CASSLRDRDFYTEAFF; CDR3nt: TGTGCCAGCAGTTTAAGGGACAGGGACTTTTACACTGAAGCTTTCTTT; v_gene: TRBV12-3/TRBV12-4; j_gene: TRBJ1-1; abundance: .; d_gene: TRBD1
CDR3aa: CASSLASGVVQETQYF; CDR3nt: TGTGCCAGCAGTTTAGCTAGCGGGGTTGTTCAAGAGACCCAGTACTTC; v_gene: TRBV12-3/TRBV12-4; j_gene: TRBJ2-5; abundance: .; d_gene: TRBD2
CDR3aa: CASSSLAGAYEQYF; CDR3nt: TGTGCCAGCAGCTCCCTAGCGGGAGCCTACGAGCAGTACTTC; v_gene: TRBV7-2; j_gene: TRBJ2-7; abundance: few; d_gene: TRBD2
CDR3aa: CASSQEGPRVLEDTQYF; CDR3nt: TGCGCCAGCAGCCAAGAGGGGCCAAGGGTTTTGGAAGATACGCAGTATTTT; v_gene: TRBV4-1; j_gene: TRBJ2-3; abundance: .; d_gene: .
CDR3aa: CSAPRRLAGGPDTQYF; CDR3nt: TGCAGTGCCCCCCGCCGGCTAGCGGGGGGGCCAGATACGCAGTATTTT; v_gene: TRBV20-1; j_gene: TRBJ2-3; abundance: .; d_gene: TRBD2
CDR3aa: CASSQYVGGSGNEQFF; CDR3nt: TGCGCCAGCAGCCAATACGTTGGCGGGAGTGGCAATGAGCAGTTCTTC; v_gene: TRBV5-1; j_gene: TRBJ2-1; abundance: many; d_gene: TRBD2
CDR3aa: CASSYSHGVRSNTEAFF; CDR3nt: TGTGCCAGCAGTTACTCTCATGGGGTGAGATCGAACACTGAAGCTTTCTTT; v_gene: TRBV6-5; j_gene: TRBJ1-1; abundance: .; d_gene: .
CDR3aa: CASSSYHGWVEAFF; CDR3nt: TGTGCCAGCAGCTCCTATCATGGCTGGGTTGAAGCTTTCTTT; v_gene: TRBV5-6; j_gene: TRBJ1-1; abundance: .; d_gene: .
CDR3aa: CASSVTGTESYGYTF; CDR3nt: TGTGCCAGCAGCGTGACCGGGACAGAAAGCTATGGCTACACCTTC; v_gene: TRBV11-2; j_gene: TRBJ1-2; abundance: few; d_gene: TRBD1
CDR3aa: CASSPITVGGSTGELFF; CDR3nt: TGTGCCAGCAGTCCCATAACCGTCGGGGGAAGCACCGGGGAGCTGTTTTTT; v_gene: TRBV12-3/TRBV12-4; j_gene: TRBJ2-2; abundance: .; d_gene: .
CDR3aa: CATGTSSSGANVLTF; CDR3nt: TGTGCCACGGGGACGTCAAGCTCTGGGGCCAACGTCCTGACTTTC; v_gene: TRBV12-3/TRBV12-4; j_gene: TRBJ2-6; abundance: few; d_gene: .
CDR3aa: CASSPRTNSYEQYF; CDR3nt: TGTGCCAGCAGTCCACGGACCAACTCCTACGAGCAGTACTTC; v_gene: TRBV27; j_gene: TRBJ2-7; abundance: .; d_gene: .
CDR3aa: CASRPEGQGWTEAFF; CDR3nt: TGTGCCAGCAGACCTGAGGGACAGGGATGGACTGAAGCTTTCTTT; v_gene: TRBV6-4; j_gene: TRBJ1-1; abundance: .; d_gene: TRBD1
CDR3aa: CATSVLDRVRFNSPLHF; CDR3nt: TGTGCCACCAGTGTCCTCGACAGAGTACGATTTAATTCACCCCTCCACTTT; v_gene: TRBV24-1; j_gene: TRBJ1-6; abundance: once; d_gene: .
CDR3aa: CASSLGSYSNQPQHF; CDR3nt: TGTGCCAGCAGCTTAGGCAGTTATAGCAATCAGCCCCAGCATTTT; v_gene: TRBV7-6; j_gene: TRBJ1-5; abundance: few; d_gene: .
CDR3aa: CASTPTREGTEAFF; CDR3nt: TGTGCCAGTACCCCCACCAGGGAGGGAACTGAAGCTTTCTTT; v_gene: TRBV19; j_gene: TRBJ1-1; abundance: few; d_gene: .
CDR3aa: CATSDLYRVFF; CDR3nt: TGTGCCACCAGTGATCTCTATAGGGTTTTCTTT; v_gene: TRBV24-1; j_gene: TRBJ1-1; abundance: many; d_gene: .
CDR3aa: CASSLARGLSNTGELFF; CDR3nt: TGTGCCAGCAGTTTAGCCAGGGGTCTTTCGAACACCGGGGAGCTGTTTTTT; v_gene: TRBV12-3/TRBV12-4; j_gene: TRBJ2-2; abundance: .; d_gene: .
CDR3aa: CASSTTVQETQYF; CDR3nt: TGTGCCAGCTCAACGACAGTACAAGAGACCCAGTACTTC; v_gene: TRBV18; j_gene: TRBJ2-5; abundance: .; d_gene: .
CDR3aa: CSAITSGSSYEQYF; CDR3nt: TGCAGTGCTATTACTAGCGGGAGCTCCTACGAGCAGTACTTC; v_gene: TRBV20-1; j_gene: TRBJ2-7; abundance: few; d_gene: TRBD2
CDR3aa: CSARGLAGASDTQYF; CDR3nt: TGCAGTGCTAGGGGTCTAGCGGGGGCTTCAGATACGCAGTATTTT; v_gene: TRBV20-1; j_gene: TRBJ2-3; abundance: .; d_gene: TRBD2
CDR3aa: CASSQRTGTNTGELFF; CDR3nt: TGCGCCAGCAGCCAACGGACAGGAACGAACACCGGGGAGCTGTTTTTT; v_gene: TRBV4-1; j_gene: TRBJ2-2; abundance: .; d_gene: TRBD1
CDR3aa: CASSAGTNLQETQYF; CDR3nt: TGTGCCAGCAGTGCCGGGACTAACCTACAAGAGACCCAGTACTTC; v_gene: TRBV12-3/TRBV12-4; j_gene: TRBJ2-5; abundance: .; d_gene: TRBD2
CDR3aa: CASSWPPGSAGHEQYF; CDR3nt: TGTGCCAGCAGCTGGCCGCCAGGCAGCGCCGGCCACGAGCAGTACTTC; v_gene: TRBV7-2; j_gene: TRBJ2-7; abundance: many; d_gene: .
CDR3aa: CASNPGTRRYEQFF; CDR3nt: TGTGCCAGCAACCCCGGGACTAGGCGATATGAGCAGTTCTTC; v_gene: TRBV12-3/TRBV12-4; j_gene: TRBJ2-1; abundance: few; d_gene: TRBD2
CDR3aa: CATSRDGQPQHF; CDR3nt: TGTGCCACCAGCAGAGATGGCCAGCCCCAGCATTTT; v_gene: TRBV15; j_gene: TRBJ1-5; abundance: .; d_gene: .
CDR3aa: CASTKQRGWGETQYF; CDR3nt: TGTGCCAGCACGAAGCAGCGGGGGTGGGGAGAGACCCAGTACTTC; v_gene: TRBV27; j_gene: TRBJ2-5; abundance: .; d_gene: TRBD2
CDR3aa: CASGGANTGELFF; CDR3nt: TGTGCCAGCGGGGGGGCGAACACCGGGGAGCTGTTTTTT; v_gene: TRBV12-3/TRBV12-4; j_gene: TRBJ2-2; abundance: .; d_gene: TRBD2
CDR3aa: CASSFRTSQETQYF; CDR3nt: TGTGCCAGCAGCTTCCGGACCTCCCAAGAGACCCAGTACTTC; v_gene: TRBV11-2; j_gene: TRBJ2-5; abundance: few; d_gene: .
CDR3aa: CASSLTGATNEKLFF; CDR3nt: TGTGCCAGCTCCCTAACAGGAGCAACTAATGAAAAACTGTTTTTT; v_gene: TRBV9; j_gene: TRBJ1-4; abundance: few; d_gene: .
CDR3aa: CAWSVPETQYF; CDR3nt: TGTGCCTGGAGTGTACCGGAGACCCAGTACTTC; v_gene: TRBV30; j_gene: TRBJ2-5; abundance: .; d_gene: .
CDR3aa: CASSLQGSQETQYF; CDR3nt: TGCGCCAGCAGCTTGCAGGGGTCCCAAGAGACCCAGTACTTC; v_gene: TRBV5-1; j_gene: TRBJ2-5; abundance: few; d_gene: .
CDR3aa: CASSLQGTSGLNEQFF; CDR3nt: TGTGCCAGCAGCTTACAAGGGACTAGCGGTCTAAATGAGCAGTTCTTC; v_gene: TRBV7-2; j_gene: TRBJ2-1; abundance: few; d_gene: TRBD2
CDR3aa: CASSLVSSPLHF; CDR3nt: TGTGCCAGCAGCTTAGTTAGTTCACCCCTCCACTTT; v_gene: TRBV7-2; j_gene: TRBJ1-6; abundance: few; d_gene: .
CDR3aa: CAIAAGAEETQYF; CDR3nt: TGTGCCATCGCCGCCGGGGCTGAGGAGACCCAGTACTTC; v_gene: TRBV10-3; j_gene: TRBJ2-5; abundance: few; d_gene: .
CDR3aa: CASSSQTGGSYEQYF; CDR3nt: TGTGCCAGCAGTTCCCAGACAGGGGGCAGCTACGAGCAGTACTTC; v_gene: TRBV6-5; j_gene: TRBJ2-7; abundance: .; d_gene: TRBD1
CDR3aa: CASSYGGTGANVLTF; CDR3nt: TGTGCCAGCAGTTACGGGGGGACTGGGGCCAACGTCCTGACTTTC; v_gene: TRBV6-6; j_gene: TRBJ2-6; abundance: .; d_gene: .
CDR3aa: CASSQVGGVSGRFRNEQFF; CDR3nt: TGTGCCAGCAGCCAAGTAGGGGGGGTTAGCGGGAGATTCAGGAATGAGCAGTTCTTC; v_gene: TRBV4-2; j_gene: TRBJ2-1; abundance: few; d_gene: TRBD2
CDR3aa: CASSLGAPRSYEQYF; CDR3nt: TGTGCCAGCAGTTTAGGGGCTCCGCGCTCCTACGAGCAGTACTTC; v_gene: TRBV12-3/TRBV12-4; j_gene: TRBJ2-7; abundance: .; d_gene: .
CDR3aa: CSVGARTGSNEQFF; CDR3nt: TGCAGCGTTGGTGCGAGGACAGGGTCTAATGAGCAGTTCTTC; v_gene: TRBV29-1; j_gene: TRBJ2-1; abundance: once; d_gene: TRBD1
CDR3aa: CSIDSARMNTEAFF; CDR3nt: TGCAGCATCGATAGCGCTAGGATGAACACTGAAGCTTTCTTT; v_gene: TRBV29-1; j_gene: TRBJ1-1; abundance: .; d_gene: .
CDR3aa: CASSLTWSTDTQYF; CDR3nt: TGTGCCAGCAGCTTAACCTGGAGCACAGATACGCAGTATTTT; v_gene: TRBV11-2; j_gene: TRBJ2-3; abundance: .; d_gene: .
CDR3aa: CATSAGSGGGKTQYF; CDR3nt: TGTGCCACCAGCGCCGGGAGTGGAGGCGGGAAGACCCAGTACTTC; v_gene: TRBV15; j_gene: TRBJ2-5; abundance: .; d_gene: .
CDR3aa: CASSPGAGTYEQFF; CDR3nt: TGTGCCAGCTCACCTGGGGCAGGAACGTATGAGCAGTTCTTC; v_gene: TRBV18; j_gene: TRBJ2-1; abundance: .; d_gene: .
CDR3aa: CASSFGTSRTDTQYF; CDR3nt: TGTGCCAGCAGTTTTGGGACTAGCCGCACAGATACGCAGTATTTT; v_gene: TRBV12-3/TRBV12-4; j_gene: TRBJ2-3; abundance: .; d_gene: TRBD2
CDR3aa: CATRLGGYNEQFF; CDR3nt: TGTGCCACCCGACTAGGGGGGTACAATGAGCAGTTCTTC; v_gene: TRBV6-5; j_gene: TRBJ2-1; abundance: few; d_gene: .
CDR3aa: CASSPRTSGNYEQYF; CDR3nt: TGTGCCAGCAGTCCCAGGACTAGCGGAAACTACGAGCAGTACTTC; v_gene: TRBV2; j_gene: TRBJ2-7; abundance: many; d_gene: TRBD2
CDR3aa: CARASIRYSPQHF; CDR3nt: TGTGCCAGGGCGTCCATCCGTTATTCGCCCCAGCATTTT; v_gene: TRBV6-2/TRBV6-3; j_gene: TRBJ1-5; abundance: many; d_gene: .
CDR3aa: CAWTHRDYEQYF; CDR3nt: TGTGCCTGGACACACAGGGATTACGAGCAGTACTTC; v_gene: TRBV30; j_gene: TRBJ2-7; abundance: .; d_gene: .
CDR3aa: CASSPGKANTGELFF; CDR3nt: TGTGCCAGCTCACCAGGGAAGGCGAACACCGGGGAGCTGTTTTTT; v_gene: TRBV18; j_gene: TRBJ2-2; abundance: .; d_gene: .
CDR3aa: CASSPRWGTDTQYF; CDR3nt: TGTGCCAGCAGCCCTAGGTGGGGAACAGATACGCAGTATTTT; v_gene: TRBV7-2; j_gene: TRBJ2-3; abundance: few; d_gene: .